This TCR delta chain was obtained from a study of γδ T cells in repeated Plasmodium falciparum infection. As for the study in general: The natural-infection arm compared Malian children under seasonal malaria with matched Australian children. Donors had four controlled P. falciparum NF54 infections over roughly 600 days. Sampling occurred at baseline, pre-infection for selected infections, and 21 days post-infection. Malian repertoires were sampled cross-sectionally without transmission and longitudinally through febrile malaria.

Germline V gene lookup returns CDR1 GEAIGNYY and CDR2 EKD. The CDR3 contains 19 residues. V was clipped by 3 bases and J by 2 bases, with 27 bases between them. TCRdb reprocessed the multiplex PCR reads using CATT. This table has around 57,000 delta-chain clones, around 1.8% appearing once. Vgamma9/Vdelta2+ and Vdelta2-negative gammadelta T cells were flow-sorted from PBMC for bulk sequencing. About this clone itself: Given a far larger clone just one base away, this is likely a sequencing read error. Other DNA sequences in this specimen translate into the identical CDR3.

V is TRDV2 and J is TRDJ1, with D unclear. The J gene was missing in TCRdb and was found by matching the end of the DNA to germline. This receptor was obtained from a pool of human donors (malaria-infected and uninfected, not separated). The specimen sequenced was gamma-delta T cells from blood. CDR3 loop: CACDQIGTGWDSDTDKLIF. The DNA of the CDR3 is TGTGCCTGTGACCAGATCGGTACAGGGTGGGACTCGGATACCGATAAACTCATCTTT.